The next 30 T cell receptor beta chains were all read from a single sample in a study of T-cell memory formation after mild COVID-19. MiXCR, applied by TCRdb to the 5' RACE reads, yields one record per CDR3 protein. The sample lists about 45,000 distinct CDR3 sequences; 7.5% to 10% were seen once. The sequenced material came from PBMCs or a T cell subset sorted from them (not recorded which). These receptors all stem from an adult woman who had mild COVID-19 (a few samples of this study predate the infection). Cell type and time point are not known.

At least ten counts were recorded for this clonotype. The chain joins TRBV7-8 to TRBJ2-5; TRBD1 is a possible D gene (6 bases). Deletions cut 4 bases from V and 8 bases from J, with 8 bases between. Germline V gene lookup returns CDR1 SGHVS and CDR2 FQNEAQ. The CDR3 loop spans 11 amino acids. The CDR3, as DNA: TGTGCCAGCAGCTCCAGGGGCACCCAGTACTTC. Its protein product is CASSSRGTQYF.

The chain employs TRBV4-2 and TRBJ2-7; D is unclear. The CDR3 length is 14 residues. Germline V CDR1 and CDR2: LGHNA, YNFKEQ. The V and J ends lost 0 bases and 2 bases respectively, with 8 bases between them. This chain's CDR3 is CASSQDMMAYEQYF. As DNA, the CDR3 is TGTGCCAGCAGCCAAGATATGATGGCCTACGAGCAGTACTTC.

This clonotype has a handful of counts. The CDR3 region is CAAESSGDNEQYF. The CDR3 DNA is TGTGCCGCAGAATCGTCGGGGGACAACGAGCAGTACTTC. The V call is TRBV24-1, the J call TRBJ2-7; either TRBD1 or TRBD2 may fit D (6 bases each). CDR3 size: 13 residues. V was trimmed by 12 bases and J by 5 bases, leaving 19 bases between them. CDR1 and CDR2 from the germline V gene are KGHDR and SFDVKD.

The rearrangement links TRBV4-1 to TRBJ1-2; D remains unclear. The CDR3 loop spans 12 amino acids. V was shortened by 4 bases and J by 7 bases, with 10 bases between the two germline ends. Germline CDR1 reads MGHRA; CDR2 reads YSYEKL. Written as DNA, the CDR3 is TGCGCCAGCAGCCGAGTAGGTGTTGGCTACACCTTC. Its protein product is CASSRVGVGYTF.

V is TRBV2 and J is TRBJ2-2; the D gene is possibly TRBD2 (5 bases). This CDR3 spans 14 amino acids. Germline V CDR1 and CDR2: SNHLY, FYNNEI. V was pared by 6 bases and J by 1 base, with 9 bases between. The CDR3 is CASRLGRNTGELFF. CDR3 nucleotide sequence: TGTGCCAGCAGACTAGGGCGGAACACCGGGGAGCTGTTTTTT.

This clonotype was found many times. The rearrangement links TRBV6-1 to TRBJ2-7; D unresolved. The V end lost 10 bases, the J end lost 4 bases, and 8 bases lay between the germline ends. This CDR3 is built from 10 residues. Per germline, CDR1 MNHNS and CDR2 SASEGT. The CDR3 reads CATSPYEQYF. CDR3 DNA sequence: TGTGCCACCTCCCCATACGAGCAGTACTTC.

This clonotype was recorded many times. The chain has TRBV20-1 and TRBJ1-5; unclear D gene. From germline, CDR1 is DFQATT and CDR2 SNEGSKA (reference sequence). Trimming removed 6 bases from V and 4 bases from J, with 16 bases in between. The CDR3 is made up of 14 amino acids. The CDR3 is CSARPRTWNQPQHF. The CDR3 region has the DNA TGCAGTGCGCGACCACGGACGTGGAATCAGCCCCAGCATTTT.

This clonotype showed up many times. The chain has TRBV9 and TRBJ1-1; D is undetermined. Germline V gene sequence: CDR1 SGDLS, CDR2 YYNGEE. The CDR3 runs to 14 residues. The V gene lost 0 bases and the J gene lost 1 base, with 7 bases spanning the gap. CDR3 loop: CASSVAGTNTEAFF. As DNA, the CDR3 is TGTGCCAGCAGCGTAGCGGGAACGAACACTGAAGCTTTCTTT.

The chain has TRBV2 and TRBJ1-5, with TRBD1 as a possible D gene (5 bases). V lost 3 bases, J lost 6 bases, and 12 bases lay in between. The CDR3 runs to 14 residues. CDR1 is SNHLY and CDR2 is FYNNEI in the germline V gene. Here the CDR3 DNA reads TGTGCCAGCAGTGATCAGGGAAGTTTTCAGCCCCAGCATTTT. Translating gives CASSDQGSFQPQHF. Combining the CDR3 with reference TRBV2 and TRBJ1-5 gives the whole variable domain EPEVTQTPSHQVTQMGQEVILRCVPISNHLYFYWYRQILGQKVEFLVSFYNNEISEKSEIFDDQFSVERPDGSNFTLKIRSTKLEDSAMYFCASSDQGSFQPQHFGDGTRLSIL.

This clonotype was observed many times. V is TRBV20-1 and J is TRBJ2-1; 7 positions agree with TRBD2. V trimming: 3 bases; J trimming: 6 bases; junction bases outside the gene matches: 8. The CDR3 loop spans 14 amino acids. Per germline, CDR1 DFQATT and CDR2 SNEGSKA (reference sequence). CDR3 residues: CSARASGIANEQFF. CDR3 coding DNA: TGCAGTGCTAGGGCTAGCGGTATCGCCAATGAGCAGTTCTTC.

This clonotype showed up just a few times. V gene TRBV5-1 combines with J gene TRBJ1-4; D remains ambiguous. CDR3 length: 17 amino acids. Germline CDR1 is SGHRS and CDR2 is YFSETQ. Trimming pared 0 bases from V and 7 bases from J, leaving 19 bases between. CDR3 loop: CASSLDRGPDRGEKLFF. For the CDR3, the DNA is TGCGCCAGCAGCTTGGACCGAGGCCCAGACCGGGGTGAAAAACTGTTTTTT. The full variable domain, rest sourced from reference TRBV5-1 and TRBJ1-4, is KAGVTQTPRYLIKTRGQQVTLSCSPISGHRSVSWYQQTPGQGLQFLFEYFSETQRNKGNFPGRFSGRQFSNSRSEMNVSTLELGDSALYLCASSLDRGPDRGEKLFFGSGTQLSVL.

With regard to this clonotype: The junction departs from germline at one end; a sequencing error may be responsible. The gene calls are TRBV7-8 and TRBJ2-1; 8 bases match TRBD2. Germline-derived CDR1 and CDR2 are SGHVS and FQNEAQ. The CDR3 is made up of 13 amino acids. CDR3 bases: TGTGCCAGCAGCGGAAGGACTAGCAATGAGAAGTTCTTC. This encodes CASSGRTSNEKFF.

This clonotype was seen a handful of times. The rearrangement links TRBV20-1 to TRBJ1-6, with D possibly matching TRBD1 (6 bases). The CDR3 totals 14 residues. The ends were cut back, 3 bases at V and 10 bases at J, with 16 bases in the middle. Germline CDR1 reads DFQATT; CDR2 reads SNEGSKA (reference sequence). This CDR3 is CSASASDSLSPLHF. The CDR3 region has the DNA TGCAGTGCTAGTGCGTCGGACAGCTTATCACCCCTCCACTTT.

In nucleotides, the CDR3 is TGTGCCAGCAGTGCGGTGACAGGGTCGAGAGTGTTTGAAGCTTTCTTT. Its translation is CASSAVTGSRVFEAFF. J is TRBJ1-1 and V is TRBV2, with 7 bases that match TRBD1. Trimming removed 4 bases from V and 7 bases from J; junction bases left unmatched: 15. Per germline, CDR1 SNHLY and CDR2 FYNNEI. CDR3 length: 16 amino acids.

This clonotype showed up just a few times. The chain carries TRBV3-1 and TRBJ1-1; no definite D call. The CDR3 consists of 13 residues. Trimming took 1 base from V and 6 from J, leaving 9 bases between them. CDR1 and CDR2 from the germline V gene are LGHDT and YNNKEL (reference sequence). In DNA, the CDR3 is TGTGCCAGCAGCCAAGGGTCAGCCCCTGAAGCTTTCTTT. Protein product: CASSQGSAPEAFF.

The sample holds many counts of this clonotype. V is TRBV7-9 and J is TRBJ2-2; TRBD2 might be the D (5 bases). Trimming cost V 6 bases and J 3 bases, with 11 bases left between them. Germline V lookup: CDR1 SEHNR, CDR2 FQNEAQ (reference sequence). The CDR3 spans 14 residues. DNA for the CDR3: TGTGCCAGCAGGTTTGACGGGGACACCGGGGAGCTGTTTTTT. Protein product: CASRFDGDTGELFF.

The genes are TRBV24-1 and TRBJ2-6; D perhaps matches TRBD1 (6 bases). CDR3 size: 16 residues. Germline CDR1 reads KGHDR; CDR2 reads SFDVKD. V was shortened by 4 bases and J by 0 bases, with 9 bases between the two germline ends. The chain's CDR3 is CATSEQGISGANVLTF. CDR3 sequence (DNA): TGTGCCACCAGTGAACAGGGTATCTCTGGGGCCAACGTCCTGACTTTC.

The V gene is TRBV4-3, the J gene TRBJ2-3; 9 positions match TRBD1. The CDR3 totals 15 residues. CDR1 and CDR2 from the germline V gene are LGHNA and YSLEER. V was pared by 4 bases and J by 3 bases, with 5 bases of the junction left unmatched. The CDR3 spells CASSPRDRATDTQYF. The CDR3 DNA is TGCGCCAGCAGCCCCCGGGACAGGGCGACAGATACGCAGTATTTT.

The chain joins TRBV6-5 to TRBJ1-3, with 7 positions matching TRBD1. Germline V gene sequence: CDR1 MNHEY, CDR2 SVGAGI. The V segment lost 4 bases and the J segment 6 bases; nucleotides outside the gene matches: 9. CDR3 length: 15 amino acids. CDR3 protein: CASSSSGTVKNTIYF. The DNA of the CDR3 is TGTGCCAGCAGTTCCTCCGGGACAGTAAAAAACACCATATATTTT.

The chain uses TRBV7-3 and TRBJ2-3; D uncertain. Germline V lookup: CDR1 SGHTA, CDR2 FQGTGA. The CDR3 extends over 15 amino acids. Trimming stripped 2 bases from V and 1 base from J, with 10 bases between. CDR3 protein: CASSLLLRRTDTQYF. The CDR3 DNA is TGTGCCAGCAGCTTACTTTTGCGACGCACAGATACGCAGTATTTT. Filled out from reference TRBV7-3 and TRBJ2-3, the complete variable domain reads GAGVSQTPSNKVTEKGKYVELRCDPISGHTALYWYRQSLGQGPEFLIYFQGTGAADDSGLPNDRFFAVRPEGSVSTLKIQRTERGDSAVYLCASSLLLRRTDTQYFGPGTRLTVL.

This clonotype was seen repeatedly, ten times or more. The V and J genes are TRBV7-2 and TRBJ2-1; TRBD2 matches 9 bases. The CDR3 length is 14 residues. The ends lost 5 bases at V and 6 bases at J; junction bases unmatched: 5. The V gene's germline CDR1 is SGHTA and CDR2 FQGNSA. The CDR3 DNA reads as TGTGCCAGCAGCCCCTGGACTAGCGTCAATGAGCAGTTCTTC. It specifies CASSPWTSVNEQFF.

Judged by abundance, this clonotype is medium-sized. CDR3 bases: TGTGCCAGCAGTTTATATGGGGGCGAGCAGTACTTC. It is translated as CASSLYGGEQYF. The J gene is TRBJ2-7, the V gene TRBV12-3 or TRBV12-4; perhaps D is TRBD1 or TRBD2 (5 bases each). The CDR3 is 12 residues long. V was shortened by 2 bases and J by 6 bases, with 8 bases between the two germline ends.

This clonotype was counted at least ten times. This chain connects TRBV9 to TRBJ2-7; either TRBD1 or TRBD2 may fit D (7 bases each). Germline V gene sequence: CDR1 SGDLS, CDR2 YYNGEE. V lost 4 bases, J lost 5 bases, and 19 bases lay in between. The CDR3 is 15 amino acids. CDR3 sequence reads: CASSKADRAGDEQYF. CDR3 DNA sequence: TGTGCCAGCAGCAAAGCTGACAGGGCGGGGGACGAGCAGTACTTC.

This clonotype was counted at least ten times. The chain is built from TRBV20-1 and TRBJ1-1; D not certain. The germline gives CDR1 DFQATT, CDR2 SNEGSKA (reference sequence). Trimming removed 4 bases from V and 8 bases from J, with 14 bases in between. The CDR3 is 12 residues long. CDR3 DNA sequence: TGCAGTGCTACCCTATCGGGAGGGGAAGCTTTCTTT. Its protein is CSATLSGGEAFF.

This clonotype came up many times. The V call is TRBV12-3 or TRBV12-4, the J call TRBJ2-3, with 10 bases fitting TRBD2. The CDR3 length is 15 residues. With 6 bases clipped from V and 4 bases from J, the junction kept 7 bases outside the gene matches. In DNA form, the CDR3 reads TGTGCCAGCAGAGCTAGCGGGAGTCACCCAGATACGCAGTATTTT. Amino acid sequence: CASRASGSHPDTQYF.

This clonotype was observed a few times. The chain carries TRBV4-3 and TRBJ2-2, with D possibly being TRBD1 (6 bases). CDR1 is LGHNA, CDR2 YSLEER, per germline. Trimming shortened V by 4 bases and J by 5 bases, and 14 bases separated the two germline ends. The CDR3 totals 15 residues. CDR3 coding DNA: TGCGCCAGCAGCCCCAGGGGCAAGGCGACCGGGGAGCTGTTTTTT. Encoded protein: CASSPRGKATGELFF.

The chain has TRBV12-3 or TRBV12-4 and TRBJ1-5, with a weak D call TRBD1 (5 bases). This CDR3 is built from 15 residues. Between the trimmed V and J ends, which lost 8 bases and 4 bases, there was a span of 18 bases. The chain's CDR3 is CASQSREGMNQPQHF. The CDR3 DNA follows: TGTGCCAGCCAGTCCAGGGAGGGGATGAATCAGCCCCAGCATTTT.

This clonotype appeared a few times. This chain links TRBV10-3 with TRBJ1-4, with D maybe TRBD1 (6 bases). CDR1 is ENHRY, CDR2 SYGVKD, per germline. This CDR3 region has 15 residues. V dropped 4 bases and J dropped 8 bases, with 17 bases sitting between them. Here the CDR3 DNA reads TGTGCCATCAGTGGCGGGGGGCTGGGGGAAGAAAAACTGTTTTTT. The encoded protein is CAISGGGLGEEKLFF.

This clonotype showed up many times. The chain employs TRBV9 and TRBJ2-7, with unresolved D. The germline gives CDR1 SGDLS, CDR2 YYNGEE. The length of the CDR3 is 10 residues. Trimming took off 2 bases at V and 3 bases at J, with 0 bases between the two ends. CDR3 in DNA: TGTGCCAGCAGCGTCTACGAGCAGTACTTC. This translates into CASSVYEQYF.

CDR3 amino acids: CSVSGTGSSPLHF. CDR3 sequence (DNA): TGCAGCGTCTCCGGGACAGGGAGTTCACCCCTCCACTTT. The chain carries TRBV29-1 and TRBJ1-6, with 9 bases matching TRBD1. From germline, CDR1 is SQVTM and CDR2 ANQGSEA. V was pared by 6 bases and J by 9 bases, with 6 bases of the junction left unmatched. The length of the CDR3 is 13 residues. Looking up the rest from reference TRBV29-1 and TRBJ1-6 gives the full variable domain: SAVISQKPSRDICQRGTSLTIQCQVDSQVTMMFWYRQQPGQSLTLIATANQGSEATYESGFVIDKFPISRPNLTFSTLTVSNMSPEDSSIYLCSVSGTGSSPLHFGNGTRLTVT.